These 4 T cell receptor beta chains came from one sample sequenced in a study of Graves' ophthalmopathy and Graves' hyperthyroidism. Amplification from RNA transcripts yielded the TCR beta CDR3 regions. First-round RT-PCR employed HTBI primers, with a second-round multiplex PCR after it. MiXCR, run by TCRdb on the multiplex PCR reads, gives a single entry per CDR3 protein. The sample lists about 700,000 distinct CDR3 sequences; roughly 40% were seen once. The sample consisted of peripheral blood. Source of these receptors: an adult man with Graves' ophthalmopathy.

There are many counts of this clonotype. The DNA of the CDR3 is TGTGCCACCTCGCAGGGGGCGGGACAGCCCCAGCATTTT. This sequence encodes CATSQGAGQPQHF. The chain recombines TRBV2 with TRBJ1-5, with 8 bases aligning to TRBD1. The germline CDR1 and CDR2 sequences are SNHLY and FYNNEI. The V and J ends lost 10 bases and 7 bases, in that order; junction bases with no gene match: 9. The CDR3 is 13 amino acids. Filled out from reference TRBV2 and TRBJ1-5, the complete variable domain reads EPEVTQTPSHQVTQMGQEVILRCVPISNHLYFYWYRQILGQKVEFLVSFYNNEISEKSEIFDDQFSVERPDGSNFTLKIRSTKLEDSAMYFCATSQGAGQPQHFGDGTRLSIL.

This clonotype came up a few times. CDR3 nucleotide sequence: TGTGCCAGCAGTGACACCACTCCCACTAGCTCGGAGACCCAGTACTTC. The encoded protein is CASSDTTPTSSETQYF. The chain joins TRBV25-1 to TRBJ2-5; D might be TRBD2 (6 bases). Germline loops: CDR1 MGHDK, CDR2 SYGVNS. This CDR3 region has 16 residues. V was cut by 3 bases and J by 5 bases, with 19 bases left in between.

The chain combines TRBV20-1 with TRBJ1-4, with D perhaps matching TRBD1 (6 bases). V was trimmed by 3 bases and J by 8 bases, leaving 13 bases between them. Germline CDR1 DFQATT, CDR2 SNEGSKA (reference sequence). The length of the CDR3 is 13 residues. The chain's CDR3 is CSASYQGREKLFF. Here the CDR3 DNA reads TGCAGTGCTAGTTACCAGGGGAGGGAAAAACTGTTTTTT.

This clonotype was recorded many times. The DNA for the CDR3 is TGTGCCAGCAGTGATCCTCATGTAGGAGGGAGCTATGGCTACACCTTC. Translated: CASSDPHVGGSYGYTF. The chain uses TRBV25-1 and TRBJ1-2; no clear D gene. The CDR3 extends over 16 amino acids. V lost 3 bases and J lost 4, with 18 bases in between. CDR1 MGHDK and CDR2 SYGVNS come from the germline V gene.